This T cell receptor beta chain was captured by sequencing in a study of shared clonotypes between healthy human individuals (dated by TCRdb to 2020 to 2021). In terms of the full investigation: The cohort included three men and a couple of women between 18 and 49 years of age. Between about 0.85 and 8.9 billion PBMCs per donor were obtained by leukapheresis. For each donor, CD4 naive and CD4 memory were each run on three plates, CD8 naive on two plates, and CD8 memory on one plate. Libraries were prepared and TCR repertoires were sequenced by different laboratories using diverse techniques, in order to increase sequencing depth and limit assay-specific biases. To estimate repertoire size and how much clonotypes are shared between individuals, the study performed deep sequencing of blood TCR repertoires from a few healthy adults. Summary of the overall study and its limitations: Compared with non-shared clonotypes, clonotypes shared by all four sorted-subset donors had higher generation probabilities. The genetic and exposure-history diversity represented was limited by the small number of donors. Incomplete sequencing was indicated by rarefaction of sorted-subset datasets, despite the large sequencing depth. Only blood was sampled, and tissue TCR repertoires likely differ from those in blood. Based on pairwise subsampling, the degree of clonotype sharing among donors was expected to be affected by sequencing depth. When several donors were compared, the shared fraction of clonotypes was about 5.2% for naive CD4, around 3.6% for naive CD8, more than 2% for memory CD4, and under 0.5% for memory CD8. Larger estimated clonotype richness was generally found for naive subsets than for memory subsets.

Using the deep immunoSEQ assay, multiplex PCR amplified TCR CDR3 regions from genomic DNA. Extracted genomic DNA from each cell subset was spread evenly across all wells of several immunoSEQ 96-well plates, with each plate serving as a replicate. Each replicate PCR for sorted subsets received about 0.2 ug genomic DNA, equal to some 32,000 T cell genomes. The purified libraries were quantified using a Qubit 3.0 fluorometer, sized with a Bioanalyzer 2100, and then quantified again using the KAPA Library Quantification kit. Each immunoSEQ 96-well plate was sequenced on its own single-read 150-cycle Illumina NextSeq 550 flow cell. The published analysis was carried out like this. Because the immunoSEQ output included only junctional sequences and no quality scores, the filtering could not be the same as the filtering used for full-length reads. To assign V/J genes and CDR3, sequences were annotated against IMGT germline references using PyIR, a Python wrapper for IgBLAST v1.9. Reads were removed for weak V/J assignments (E-value above 1e-6), missing CDR3, stop codons, out-of-frame junctions, or ambiguous translated residues. V3J clonotypes were defined by identical inferred V gene, J gene, and CDR3 amino acid sequence. The percentage overlap between two repertoires was calculated by dividing the number of shared unique clonotypes by the size of the smaller repertoire. Repertoire richness was assessed with RTK rarefaction, the Chao1 estimator, and Recon v2.1 estimates of unobserved clonotypes. Generation probabilities were computed with OLGA for all TCRbeta clonotypes obtained by the gDNA method from a few donors. This immuneACCESS table, as held by TCRdb, lists in-frame sequences with V and J called but not all clones. Of the missing ones, under half trace to an unresolved V gene in checked studies; the others have no known cause. V and J calls and clone size are copied from that table; D and trimming were computed from the DNA. The table for this sample lists more than 2 million clones; 90% to 95% of them were counted only once. The top ten clones comprise 0.13% of the sample.

Donors were healthy HIV-negative adults with no recently reported acute infections or vaccinations. All donors were Caucasian adults living in Nashville, Tennessee, USA. CD4+ T cells were enriched by magnetic negative selection; naive cells were then positively selected on CD45RA, and the negative fraction formed the memory subset. After blood collection by leukapheresis, PBMCs were isolated using Ficoll-Histopaque density gradient centrifugation and then cryopreserved in the vapor phase of liquid nitrogen. Analytical flow cytometry was used to check the purity and quantity of each magnetically sorted T cell population. Genomic DNA was isolated from each sorted fraction and quantified by UV absorbance on a Nanodrop 2000c. The CDR3 measures 14 amino acids from cysteine to phenylalanine. The DNA shown is the 42-base CDR3, in frame from base 1. V loses 5 bases, J loses 1 base, and the germline ends lie 11 bases apart. The germline V gene yields MDHEN for CDR1 and SYDVKM for CDR2.

Points on this clone: Its antigen remains undetermined. Within one base of it there is no much larger clone, and no base qualities were kept.

The sequence was obtained from a man younger than 35 in good health. The chain links TRBV28 with TRBJ1-1; no D gene is confidently identified. The specimen sequenced was naive CD4+ T cells sorted from blood. The sample's cell subset or site, from its label and the paper: CD45RA+ positively selected. This receptor has the CDR3 CASSPLLGNTEAFF. The nucleotide sequence reads TGTGCCAGCAGTCCCCTCCTCGGGAACACTGAAGCTTTCTTT.